A selection of T cell receptor beta chains follows, all from one sample in a study of blood T cell repertoires in COVID-19. Data came from immunoSEQ multiplex PCR; TCRdb stores just in-frame clones and leaves some out. The data contain about 130,000 clones, about 88% of them seen just once; the ten biggest clones take up roughly 2.2%. Sequenced input: PBMCs or T cells enriched from blood (not recorded which). The receptors originated from a woman between 45 and 60 years old who had recovered from COVID-19. CDR3s include the opening cysteine and the closing phenylalanine or tryptophan. The D gene is left open where the match is weak. The size field is filled for only some rows; it gives once, few, many or a size class.

>TRBJ1-6|14|NA|TRBD1|TRBV6-4
CASSPGQGSSPLHF
>TRBJ2-7|16|NA|TRBD1|TRBV27
CASSPLLTGGSYEQYF
>TRBJ1-2|14|NA|NA|TRBV11-3
CASSLDRGDYGYTF
>TRBJ1-1|15|NA|NA|TRBV18
CASSPGGHEGTEAFF
>TRBJ2-7|13|few|NA|TRBV7-9
CASSFQGSYEQYF
>TRBJ2-5|14|few|NA|TRBV7-2
CASSFQRGQETQYF
>TRBJ1-1|13|NA|NA|TRBV5-1
CASSEGSDTEAFF
>TRBJ2-5|12|NA|NA|TRBV19
CASRHREETQYF
>TRBJ1-6|14|NA|TRBD1|TRBV2
CASRGQGLNSPLHF
>TRBJ2-7|16|NA|NA|TRBV27
CASSLSFRGRSYEQYF
>TRBJ2-1|14|once|NA|TRBV19
CASSRAGDYNEQFF
>TRBJ2-3|15|NA|TRBD2|TRBV3-1/TRBV3-2
CASSRPSGNTDTQYF
>TRBJ1-4|14|few|NA|TRBV5-4
CASSPGGGYEKLFF
>TRBJ1-5|16|NA|NA|TRBV7-9
CASSLGQLYSNQPQHF
>TRBJ2-7|15|NA|TRBD1|TRBV6-5
CASSSQGAESYEQYF
>TRBJ2-2|18|NA|TRBD2|TRBV7-8
CASSLGFGLAGGTGELFF
>TRBJ2-1|17|NA|TRBD2|TRBV7-3
CASSLSLAGGAYNEQFF
>TRBJ2-1|18|NA|NA|TRBV4-1
CASSPPGGGGPPYNEQFF
>TRBJ2-3|17|NA|NA|TRBV6-2/TRBV6-3
CASSPIQGARSTDTQYF
>TRBJ2-2|16|NA|TRBD2|TRBV5-1
CASSPPESGGAGELFF
>TRBJ2-1|16|NA|NA|TRBV4-3
CASSQDYRGLGNEQFF
>TRBJ2-2|15|NA|NA|TRBV15
CATSLTDSNTGELFF
>TRBJ2-7|12|NA|NA|TRBV7-9
CASSLGRGEQYF
>TRBJ2-7|13|NA|NA|TRBV2
CAVAGASSYEQYF
>TRBJ2-3|17|NA|TRBD1|TRBV6-4
CASSPSWTGDSPDTQYF
>TRBJ1-1|14|NA|NA|TRBV27
CASSFSTSGTEAFF
>TRBJ1-1|14|NA|NA|TRBV5-1
CASSYTAGNTEAFF
>TRBJ2-5|17|NA|TRBD1|TRBV7-8
CASSLEQPGTGTETQYF
>TRBJ2-2|13|once|NA|TRBV27
CASSRDSYGELFF
>TRBJ1-2|13|NA|TRBD1|TRBV30
CAWYRGAVSGYTF
>TRBJ2-3|16|NA|TRBD1|TRBV19
CASSTGTGGGGDTQYF
>TRBJ2-7|14|NA|TRBD1|TRBV6-5
CASRSGTGVEEQYF
>TRBJ1-3|17|NA|NA|TRBV19
CASSDTFRQLSGNTIYF
>TRBJ1-1|13|NA|NA|TRBV7-9
CASSRRENTEAFF
>TRBJ1-5|14|NA|NA|TRBV3-1/TRBV3-2
CASSQGQSNQPQHF
>TRBJ1-5|13|NA|NA|TRBV30
CAWSPFRDQPQHF
>TRBJ2-3|16|NA|TRBD1|TRBV10-3
CAISGGQGMSTDTQYF
>TRBJ2-7|14|once|NA|TRBV7-8
CASSKTVSSYEQYF
>TRBJ1-1|12|NA|NA|TRBV3-1/TRBV3-2
CASSQRHSEAFF
>TRBJ2-3|14|once|NA|TRBV19
CASSLDSGPDTQYF
>TRBJ2-2|16|NA|TRBD1|TRBV10-3
CAISESGQGRAGELFF
>TRBJ1-2|15|NA|NA|TRBV7-9
CASSFSTVSNYGYTF
>TRBJ2-1|14|NA|TRBD2|TRBV5-1
CASTRGGSYNEQFF
>TRBJ2-1|17|NA|TRBD2|TRBV7-6
CASSFEVGGGPHNEQFF
>TRBJ2-1|14|once|NA|TRBV7-9
CASTGLAFYNEQFF